One and the same sample provided the 27 T cell receptor beta chains below, sequenced in a study of blood T cell repertoires in COVID-19. Assay used: immunoSEQ multiplex PCR; TCRdb lists only in-frame clones, some missing. The table has hundreds of thousands of clones, about 87% seen once; the top ten hold less than 3%. Sequenced material: PBMCs or T cells enriched from blood (not recorded which). The receptors originated from a woman aged 50 to 60 who had recovered from COVID-19.

The rearrangement links TRBV24-1 to TRBJ2-3; TRBD2 matches 11 bases. There are 18 residues in the CDR3. The V gene's germline CDR1 is KGHDR and CDR2 SFDVKD. Trimming removed 4 bases from V and 6 bases from J; junction bases left unmatched: 14. The CDR3 DNA is TGTGCCACCAGTGAAATACGTAAGATAGCGGGAGGGACCGATACGCAGTATTTT. It specifies CATSEIRKIAGGTDTQYF.

This clone is a singleton in its sample. The chain has TRBV28 and TRBJ2-7; 7 bases agree with TRBD2. V lost 8 bases to trimming and J lost 4 bases; unmatched junction nucleotides: 11. The germline V gene has CDR1 MDHEN and CDR2 SYDVKM. The CDR3 length is 14 residues. CDR3 sequence: CASFGGSYKYEQYF. In nucleotides, the CDR3 is TGTGCCAGCTTCGGCGGGAGCTACAAGTACGAGCAGTACTTC.

The rearrangement uses TRBV15 and TRBJ1-4; D not resolved. Trimming cost V 4 bases and J 0 bases, with 9 bases left between them. The CDR3 runs to 15 residues. Germline CDR1 reads LNHNV; CDR2 reads YYDKDF (reference sequence). CDR3 in amino acids: CATSIYGATNEKLFF. DNA for the CDR3: TGTGCCACCAGCATCTACGGTGCAACTAATGAAAAACTGTTTTTT.

This clone was counted a single time. CDR3 region: CASSQERGTSLATNEKLFF. CDR3 DNA sequence: TGCGCCAGCAGCCAAGAAAGGGGTACTTCACTCGCAACTAATGAAAAACTGTTTTTT. J is TRBJ1-4 and V is TRBV4-3, with D possibly being TRBD1 (5 bases). This CDR3 is 19 amino acids long. The germline CDR1 and CDR2 sequences are LGHNA and YSLEER. V lost 0 bases to trimming and J lost 0 bases, with 17 bases between them.

The rearrangement joins TRBV5-4 to TRBJ1-2; TRBD1 aligns across 7 bases. Germline V lookup: CDR1 SGHNT, CDR2 YYREEE (reference sequence). J lost 7 bases, V lost 4 bases, and 7 bases had no gene match. This CDR3 has 13 residues. The CDR3 region has the DNA TGTGCCAGCAGCCCTGACAGGGCGGGTGGCTACACCTTC. Amino acid sequence: CASSPDRAGGYTF.

The sample holds a few counts of this clone. This chain links TRBV4-3 with TRBJ1-2; 7 bases are shared with TRBD1. Germline V gives CDR1 LGHNA, CDR2 YSLEER. V was pared by 4 bases and J by 4 bases, with 9 bases of the junction left unmatched. The CDR3 consists of 15 residues. CDR3 nucleotide sequence: TGCGCCAGCAGCCCAACGACAGGGACGGCCTATGGCTACACCTTC. Amino acids: CASSPTTGTAYGYTF.

The rearrangement uses TRBV25-1 and TRBJ2-5; 9 nucleotides match TRBD2. The trim removed 5 bases at V and 5 bases at J, leaving 3 bases unmatched. Germline loops: CDR1 MGHDK, CDR2 SYGVNS. The CDR3 has 13 residues. CDR3 amino acids: CASSPAGGETQYF. DNA of the CDR3: TGTGCCAGCAGTCCTGCGGGAGGGGAGACCCAGTACTTC.

This chain joins TRBV9 and TRBJ2-2; 9 bases are shared with TRBD2. The CDR3 consists of 17 residues. V shed 0 bases, J shed 4 bases, and the junction held 7 bases outside the gene matches. CDR1 and CDR2 from the germline V gene are SGDLS and YYNGEE. The CDR3 spells CASSVAVSGRGTGELFF. CDR3 in DNA: TGTGCCAGCAGCGTAGCTGTTAGCGGGAGAGGCACCGGGGAGCTGTTTTTT.

V gene TRBV7-8 combines with J gene TRBJ2-3; TRBD2 matches at 13 bases. V shed 4 bases, J shed 5 bases, and the junction held 3 bases outside the gene matches. The CDR3 consists of 15 residues. Germline lookup yields CDR1 SGHVS and CDR2 FQNEAQ. The CDR3 here is CASSSTSGREDTQYF. CDR3 sequence (DNA): TGTGCCAGCAGCTCAACTAGCGGGAGGGAAGATACGCAGTATTTT. Filled out from reference TRBV7-8 and TRBJ2-3, the complete variable domain reads GAGVSQSPRYKVAKRGQDVALRCDPISGHVSLFWYQQALGQGPEFLTYFQNEAQLDKSGLPSDRFFAERPEGSVSTLKIQRTQQEDSAVYLCASSSTSGREDTQYFGPGTRLTVL.

The genes are TRBV30 and TRBJ2-2; 8 bases map to TRBD1. Germline CDR1 is GTSNPN and CDR2 is SVGIG (reference sequence). The CDR3 is made up of 16 amino acids. Trimming cost V 3 bases and J 4 bases; bases outside gene matches: 10. CDR3 amino acids: CAWSDFRTGSTGELFF. CDR3 sequence (DNA): TGTGCCTGGAGCGACTTCAGGACAGGGTCCACCGGGGAGCTGTTTTTT.

V gene TRBV6-5 combines with J gene TRBJ1-2; TRBD1 matches at 12 bases. The CDR3 consists of 14 residues. Losses at the gene ends were 7 bases for V and 4 bases for J; bases not matched to a gene: 4. Germline V gene sequence: CDR1 MNHEY, CDR2 SVGAGI. CDR3 residues: CASTGTGGLYGYTF. CDR3 nucleotide sequence: TGTGCCAGCACTGGGACAGGGGGCCTCTATGGCTACACCTTC.

J is TRBJ2-3 and V is TRBV28, with D tentatively TRBD2 (5 bases). V was trimmed by 3 bases and J by 1 base, leaving 8 bases between them. The length of the CDR3 is 14 residues. Germline V CDR1 and CDR2: MDHEN, SYDVKM. CDR3 loop: CASSFYSGTDTQYF. Here the CDR3 DNA reads TGTGCCAGCAGTTTCTATAGCGGCACAGATACGCAGTATTTT.

The table lists this clone with a count of one. This chain links TRBV5-1 with TRBJ2-5, with a weak D call TRBD1 (6 bases). Trimming took 4 bases from V and 1 from J, leaving 11 bases between them. Germline assignment: CDR1 SGHRS and CDR2 YFSETQ. The CDR3 runs 14 residues. This chain's CDR3 is CASSKQGPQETQYF. The DNA of the CDR3 is TGCGCCAGCAGCAAGCAGGGGCCCCAAGAGACCCAGTACTTC. The variable domain in full, with the rest retrieved from reference TRBV5-1 and TRBJ2-5, is KAGVTQTPRYLIKTRGQQVTLSCSPISGHRSVSWYQQTPGQGLQFLFEYFSETQRNKGNFPGRFSGRQFSNSRSEMNVSTLELGDSALYLCASSKQGPQETQYFGPGTRLLVL.

This clone showed up just once. The V gene is TRBV6-2 or TRBV6-3, the J gene TRBJ2-5; TRBD2 aligns across 12 bases. Germline CDR1 reads MNHEY; CDR2 reads SVGEGT. Trimming cost V 8 bases and J 2 bases; bases outside gene matches: 12. This CDR3 has 17 amino acids. The CDR3 is CASCLAGGPGIQETQYF. The DNA for the CDR3 is TGTGCCAGCTGCCTAGCGGGAGGGCCGGGGATACAAGAGACCCAGTACTTC.

The rearrangement links TRBV23-1 to TRBJ2-1; no definite D call. TRBV23-1 is an open reading frame whose function is uncertain. V shed 3 bases and J shed 8 bases, with 8 bases lying between them. The CDR3 totals 12 residues. The CDR3 nucleotides are TGCGCCAGCAGTCATTCCAGATATGAGCAGTTCTTC. It yields the protein CASSHSRYEQFF.

J is TRBJ2-1 and V is TRBV24-1; D remains ambiguous. CDR3 size: 15 residues. Germline lookup yields CDR1 KGHDR and CDR2 SFDVKD. V lost 4 bases to trimming and J lost 4 bases, with 13 bases between them. The CDR3 reads CATSDPLEAYNEQFF. The CDR3 region has the DNA TGTGCCACCAGTGACCCCCTCGAAGCATACAATGAGCAGTTCTTC.

The rearrangement links TRBV30 to TRBJ2-7, with 7 bases that match TRBD2. This CDR3 is built from 16 residues. V dropped 0 bases and J dropped 5; count of bases not matched to a gene: 13. The germline gives CDR1 GTSNPN, CDR2 SVGIG (reference sequence). The chain's CDR3 is CAWSVLNGGRTHEQYF. In DNA, the CDR3 is TGTGCCTGGAGTGTACTAAATGGCGGGAGAACCCACGAGCAGTACTTC.

The gene calls are TRBV29-1 and TRBJ2-3; 13 bases line up with TRBD2. This CDR3 comprises 16 residues. The germline V gene has CDR1 SQVTM and CDR2 ANQGSEA. The V segment lost 6 bases and the J segment 2 bases; nucleotides outside the gene matches: 8. CDR3 coding DNA: TGCAGCGTACGGGGGACTAGCGGGAAGATCACAGATACGCAGTATTTT. Translating it yields CSVRGTSGKITDTQYF.

The chain uses TRBV27 and TRBJ1-6; no clear D. This CDR3 region has 13 residues. Germline V gene lookup returns CDR1 MNHEY and CDR2 SMNVEV (reference sequence). Trimming took 7 bases from V and 1 from J, leaving 5 bases between them. The CDR3 sequence: CASTLSYNSPLHF. The CDR3, as DNA: TGTGCCAGCACTCTTTCCTATAATTCACCCCTCCACTTT.

J is TRBJ1-4 and V is TRBV19; D is ambiguous. Germline CDR1 and CDR2: LNHDA and SQIVND (reference sequence). There are 13 residues in the CDR3. Trimming took 3 bases from V and 4 from J, leaving 6 bases between them. In DNA form, the CDR3 reads TGTGCCAGTAGTATGAGTCTTAATGAAAAACTGTTTTTT. Translation gives CASSMSLNEKLFF.

The chain couples TRBV28 to TRBJ2-3; a possible D gene is TRBD1 (6 bases). The germline gives CDR1 MDHEN, CDR2 SYDVKM. The CDR3 sequence is 16 residues long. V lost 6 bases, J lost 4 bases, and 20 bases lay in between. The CDR3 DNA reads as TGTGCCAGCAGCCCTCTACTGGGGGCAGGGCCAGATACGCAGTATTTT. Protein: CASSPLLGAGPDTQYF.

V usage is TRBV15 and J usage is TRBJ1-5; D not resolved. The ends were cut back, 0 bases at V and 6 bases at J, with 18 bases in the middle. CDR3 size: 17 residues. CDR1 and CDR2 (germline): LNHNV, YYDKDF (reference sequence). CDR3 sequence reads: CATSRDRGKLTSQPQHF. The CDR3 nucleotides are TGTGCCACCAGCAGAGATCGAGGGAAGCTTACAAGTCAGCCCCAGCATTTT.

The V and J genes are TRBV5-5 and TRBJ2-7, with TRBD1 matching over 9 bases. With V trimmed by 5 bases and J by 2 bases, 8 bases remained unmatched. The germline V gene has CDR1 SGHKS and CDR2 YYEKEE (reference sequence). CDR3 length: 15 amino acids. CDR3 nucleotide sequence: TGTGCCAGCAGAATGGGGACAGGGACCCCCTACGAGCAGTACTTC. Translation: CASRMGTGTPYEQYF.

J is TRBJ1-2 and V is TRBV20-1; D is ambiguous. CDR1 DFQATT and CDR2 SNEGSKA come from the germline V gene (reference sequence). Trimming took 3 bases from V and 3 from J, leaving 17 bases between them. This CDR3 region has 15 residues. The chain's CDR3 is CSASYPGGIDYGYTF. In DNA, the CDR3 is TGCAGTGCTAGTTACCCCGGCGGGATCGACTATGGCTACACCTTC.

This rearrangement joins TRBV27 to TRBJ2-5; tentative D call: TRBD1 (6 bases). CDR3 size: 14 residues. Germline-derived CDR1 and CDR2 are MNHEY and SMNVEV (reference sequence). V shed 5 bases and J shed 5 bases, with 15 bases lying between them. This CDR3 is CASSTLQGKETQYF. The DNA of the CDR3 is TGTGCCAGCAGTACCCTACAGGGAAAGGAGACCCAGTACTTC.

The chain carries TRBV2 and TRBJ2-1, with TRBD2 matching 11 bases. This CDR3 comprises 16 residues. J lost 8 bases, V lost 7 bases, and 13 bases had no gene match. CDR1 is SNHLY and CDR2 is FYNNEI in the germline V gene. Here the CDR3 reads CASTRGASGRIDEQFF. In DNA form, the CDR3 reads TGTGCCAGCACCCGCGGGGCTAGCGGGAGGATCGATGAGCAGTTCTTC.

The CDR3 sequence: CASGRGQQPQHF. The CDR3 bases are TGTGCCAGTGGCAGGGGGCAACAGCCCCAGCATTTT. The chain carries TRBV19 and TRBJ1-5; TRBD1 matches at 8 bases. The junction had 4 bases not matched to a gene; V was cut back by 8 bases and J by 7 bases. Germline lookup yields CDR1 LNHDA and CDR2 SQIVND (reference sequence). This CDR3 has 12 residues.